Below, 30 T cell receptor beta chains from the same sample are listed, as sequenced in a study of cytomegalovirus exposure and HLA in healthy donors. PCR was performed using 60 Vbeta and 13 Jbeta primers. Assay: immunoSEQ multiplex PCR; the TCRdb copy retains only in-frame clones and omits some. The data hold around 170,000 clones, with around four fifths observed a single time. The sample consisted of PBMCs. Source of these receptors: a man aged 18 to 29 in good health and CMV-seronegative.

V usage is TRBV28 and J usage is TRBJ2-1, with TRBD2 matching 11 bases. Germline loops: CDR1 MDHEN, CDR2 SYDVKM. The CDR3 runs 16 residues. V gave up 3 bases and J gave up 3 bases; unmatched junction bases: 4. This CDR3 reads CASSLGLAAIYNEQFF. The CDR3 nucleotides are TGTGCCAGCAGTTTGGGACTAGCGGCAATCTACAATGAGCAGTTCTTC. The full variable domain, in which reference TRBV28 and TRBJ2-1 provide the parts outside the CDR3, is DVKVTQSSRYLVKRTGEKVFLECVQDMDHENMFWYRQDPGLGLRLIYFSYDVKMKEKGDIPEGYSVSREKKERFSLILESASTNQTSMYLCASSLGLAAIYNEQFFGPGTRLTVL.

This rearrangement joins TRBV27 to TRBJ2-1; TRBD1 matches at 8 bases. J gave up 3 bases and V 5 bases, and 6 bases lay outside the gene matches. Germline V gene lookup returns CDR1 MNHEY and CDR2 SMNVEV (reference sequence). The CDR3 is 15 amino acids. CDR3 DNA: TGTGCCAGCAGTCCCAGGACAGGGTACTACAATGAGCAGTTCTTC. It codes for CASSPRTGYYNEQFF.

Only one count was recorded for this clone. The chain links TRBV30 to TRBJ1-6; the D gene is possibly TRBD1 (5 bases). Deletions cut 1 base from V and 4 bases from J, with 20 bases between. The CDR3 extends over 18 amino acids. Germline CDR1 reads GTSNPN; CDR2 reads SVGIG (reference sequence). The CDR3 spells CAWSDIARGRGYNSPLHF. CDR3 nucleotides: TGTGCCTGGAGTGATATTGCCCGGGGGAGGGGATATAATTCACCCCTCCACTTT.

The V call is TRBV10-3, the J call TRBJ2-5; D possibly corresponds to TRBD2 (5 bases). Trimming removed 7 bases from V and 0 bases from J, with 15 bases in between. Germline V gene lookup returns CDR1 ENHRY and CDR2 SYGVKD. The CDR3 is 15 amino acids. CDR3 DNA: TGTGCCATCACCTTGGGAGCTCAGTACCAAGAGACCCAGTACTTC. This gives the protein CAITLGAQYQETQYF.

This sequence joins TRBV10-3 and TRBJ1-5; maybe TRBD1 (5 bases). Trimming removed 4 bases at V and 5 bases at J, with 9 bases between. The CDR3 loop spans 13 amino acids. The germline CDR1 and CDR2 sequences are ENHRY and SYGVKD. This CDR3 reads CAISADSYQPQHF. CDR3 in DNA: TGTGCCATCAGTGCCGACAGTTATCAGCCCCAGCATTTT.

The rearrangement uses TRBV11-3 and TRBJ2-1; D unresolved. The CDR3 has 13 amino acids. V lost 1 base, J lost 4 bases, and 5 bases lay in between. Germline V gene lookup returns CDR1 SGHNT and CDR2 YENEEA. CDR3 coding DNA: TGTGCCAGCAGCTTAGGTAGTTACAATGAGCAGTTCTTC. Translation gives CASSLGSYNEQFF.

The chain joins TRBV19 to TRBJ1-5, with D unresolved. The CDR3 extends over 14 amino acids. The V and J ends lost 2 bases and 2 bases respectively, with 7 bases between them. In germline, CDR1 is LNHDA, CDR2 SQIVND (reference sequence). Here the CDR3 reads CASSIYQGNQPQHF. In DNA, the CDR3 is TGTGCCAGTAGTATATATCAGGGCAATCAGCCCCAGCATTTT.

The V call is TRBV19, the J call TRBJ1-1, with D perhaps TRBD1 (5 bases). The CDR3 sequence is 18 residues long. Germline V gene sequence: CDR1 LNHDA, CDR2 SQIVND (reference sequence). V dropped 3 bases and J dropped 1 base, with 21 bases sitting between them. In DNA form, the CDR3 reads TGTGCCAGTAGTATTTCTGGGGACTATGCCGCGGGGAACACTGAAGCTTTCTTT. This translates into CASSISGDYAAGNTEAFF. The full variable domain, rest sourced from reference TRBV19 and TRBJ1-1, is DGGITQSPKYLFRKEGQNVTLSCEQNLNHDAMYWYRQDPGQGLRLIYYSQIVNDFQKGDIAEGYSVSREKKESFPLTVTSAQKNPTAFYLCASSISGDYAAGNTEAFFGQGTRLTVV.

V usage is TRBV7-8 and J usage is TRBJ2-5, with TRBD2 identical over 12 bases. With V trimmed by 2 bases and J by 1 base, 2 bases remained unmatched. CDR1 and CDR2 from the germline V gene are SGHVS and FQNEAQ. This CDR3 is 16 amino acids long. The CDR3 reads CASSLSTSGGQETQYF. CDR3 DNA: TGTGCCAGCAGCTTATCGACTAGCGGGGGCCAAGAGACCCAGTACTTC.

As to this clone: Sequence at one end of the junction differs from germline and may be a read error. This chain uses TRBV7-9 with TRBJ2-3; 10 bases are shared with TRBD2. The CDR3 has 16 amino acids. Germline V gives CDR1 SEHNR, CDR2 FQNEAQ (reference sequence). Written as DNA, the CDR3 is TGTTCCAGCAGCTTAGTCCTAGCGGGGGATGCGGATACGCAGTATTTT. Amino acid sequence: CSSSLVLAGDADTQYF.

DNA of the CDR3: TGTGCCAGCAGCCAAGAGAGCCGCCAACTGTTTTTT. It encodes CASSQESRQLFF. V gene TRBV4-2 combines with J gene TRBJ1-4; D gene unclear. CDR1 is LGHNA and CDR2 is YNFKEQ in the germline V gene. The CDR3 length is 12 residues. The V and J ends lost 0 bases and 12 bases respectively, with 8 bases between them.

This chain uses TRBV27 with TRBJ1-2; maybe TRBD1 (6 bases). Germline V gene sequence: CDR1 MNHEY, CDR2 SMNVEV (reference sequence). The CDR3 sequence is 13 residues long. Deletions cut 2 bases from V and 7 bases from J, with 11 bases between. CDR3 protein: CASSLVQGSGYTF. CDR3 DNA: TGTGCCAGCAGTTTAGTACAGGGAAGTGGCTACACCTTC.

The J gene is TRBJ2-1, the V gene TRBV4-3, with D uncertain. In germline, CDR1 is LGHNA, CDR2 YSLEER. CDR3 size: 15 residues. The germline V and J ends were trimmed by 7 bases and 4 bases, with 17 bases remaining between them. The DNA of the CDR3 is TGCGCCAGCACGCGTTGGGTGTCGACATACAATGAGCAGTTCTTC. Translation gives CASTRWVSTYNEQFF.

For this clone: One junction end disagrees with the germline gene, perhaps due to a read error. V gene TRBV5-8 combines with J gene TRBJ2-5, with 12 bases identical to TRBD1. Germline CDR1 reads SGHTS; CDR2 reads YDEGEE. The CDR3 has 15 residues. The chain's CDR3 is CASRLGQGAVKTQYF. CDR3 coding DNA: TGTGCCAGCAGGTTGGGACAGGGGGCCGTTAAGACCCAGTACTTC.

The CDR3 DNA sequence: TGCAGCGTTTCCACAGGGGAGAGAGGTCAGCCCCAGCATTTT. This encodes CSVSTGERGQPQHF. The chain uses TRBV29-1 and TRBJ1-5; TRBD1 aligns across 7 bases. V dropped 5 bases and J dropped 6; count of bases not matched to a gene: 10. The CDR3 loop spans 14 amino acids. The germline V gene has CDR1 SQVTM and CDR2 ANQGSEA.

The genes are TRBV7-2 and TRBJ2-5; perhaps TRBD1 as D (6 bases). From germline, CDR1 is SGHTA and CDR2 FQGNSA. This CDR3 has 14 amino acids. The germline V and J ends were trimmed by 4 bases and 4 bases, with 13 bases remaining between them. The CDR3 DNA sequence: TGTGCCAGCAGCTCCAGGGGATCGATAGAGACCCAGTACTTC. This encodes CASSSRGSIETQYF.

The chain has TRBV7-9 and TRBJ1-1, with D possibly matching TRBD1 (5 bases). With 1 base removed from V and 4 bases from J, the gap between germline ends came to 10 bases. Germline V gives CDR1 SEHNR, CDR2 FQNEAQ (reference sequence). This CDR3 is built from 14 residues. CDR3 sequence: CASSLESGGTEAFF. The CDR3 DNA reads TGTGCCAGCAGCTTAGAAAGCGGGGGCACTGAAGCTTTCTTT.

This chain connects TRBV10-3 to TRBJ2-1; 11 nucleotides align to TRBD2. Germline values: CDR1 ENHRY, CDR2 SYGVKD. The CDR3 runs 20 residues. Trimming took 3 bases from V and 0 from J; bases not matched to a gene: 13. The CDR3 coding sequence is TGTGCCATCAGTGATCAGCCGGGACTAGCGGACTCCAGCTCCTACAATGAGCAGTTCTTC. It yields the protein CAISDQPGLADSSSYNEQFF.

This clone was counted a few times. The chain joins TRBV5-1 to TRBJ1-4; D remains unclear. The ends were cut back, 0 bases at V and 0 bases at J, with 9 bases in the middle. This CDR3 spans 16 amino acids. The germline gives CDR1 SGHRS, CDR2 YFSETQ. The CDR3 sequence is CASSLVPEATNEKLFF. The CDR3 DNA reads as TGCGCCAGCAGCTTGGTTCCCGAGGCAACTAATGAAAAACTGTTTTTT.

This chain uses TRBV14 with TRBJ2-7, with 11 bases matching TRBD2. Germline CDR1 and CDR2: SGHDN and FVKESK. V trimming: 4 bases; J trimming: 3 bases; junction bases outside the gene matches: 5. CDR3 length: 15 residues. The CDR3 DNA reads as TGTGCCAGCAGCCGAACGGGACTAGCGGACTACGAGCAGTACTTC. Translated: CASSRTGLADYEQYF.

The rearrangement uses TRBV30 and TRBJ1-2, with 7 bases fitting TRBD1. This CDR3 spans 16 amino acids. V lost 0 bases and J lost 3; bases outside the gene matches: 10. The V gene's germline CDR1 is GTSNPN and CDR2 SVGIG (reference sequence). The CDR3 DNA reads TGTGCCTGGAGTGTGAATCGAGGGGGCGCCTACTATGGCTACACCTTC. Its translation is CAWSVNRGGAYYGYTF. The full variable domain, with the rest looked up from reference TRBV30 and TRBJ1-2, is SQTIHQWPATLVQPVGSPLSLECTVEGTSNPNLYWYRQAAGRGLQLLFYSVGIGQISSEVPQNLSASRPQDRQFILSSKKLLLSDSGFYLCAWSVNRGGAYYGYTFGSGTRLTVV.

The chain uses TRBV30 and TRBJ1-1, with a possible D match to TRBD1 (5 bases). V lost 2 bases to trimming and J lost 10 bases, with 14 bases between them. This CDR3 has 12 amino acids. Germline V gene lookup returns CDR1 GTSNPN and CDR2 SVGIG (reference sequence). The CDR3 DNA follows: TGTGCCTGGAGTCCATCCCGGGGGGGAGCTTTCTTT. Its translation is CAWSPSRGGAFF.

The CDR3 protein is CASSLRQGIRNEQFF. In DNA form, the CDR3 reads TGTGCCAGCAGCCTCAGACAGGGGATTCGGAATGAGCAGTTCTTC. The chain links TRBV7-9 to TRBJ2-1; TRBD1 matches 8 bases. The germline V gene encodes CDR1 SEHNR and CDR2 FQNEAQ (reference sequence). The CDR3 spans 15 residues. V lost 5 bases to trimming and J lost 7 bases; unmatched junction nucleotides: 10.

This clone was seen a few times. The chain employs TRBV20-1 and TRBJ1-5; D remains unclear. The CDR3 runs to 9 residues. Germline V gives CDR1 DFQATT, CDR2 SNEGSKA (reference sequence). The CDR3: CSRNQPQHF. CDR3 DNA sequence: TGCAGCCGGAATCAGCCCCAGCATTTT.

This sequence joins TRBV14 and TRBJ2-7; tentatively, D is TRBD2 (6 bases). There are 13 residues in the CDR3. Germline CDR1 is SGHDN and CDR2 is FVKESK. The V gene lost 4 bases and the J gene lost 6 bases, with 13 bases spanning the gap. CDR3 DNA sequence: TGTGCCAGCAGCCCCCGACTAGTTTGCGAGCAGTACTTC. Its protein is CASSPRLVCEQYF.

The chain combines TRBV30 with TRBJ1-2; maybe TRBD1 (6 bases). V lost 5 bases, J lost 7 bases, and 17 bases lay in between. The CDR3 is 13 residues long. Germline CDR1 reads GTSNPN; CDR2 reads SVGIG (reference sequence). The CDR3 reads CAWEGEGVCGYTF. For the CDR3, the DNA is TGTGCCTGGGAAGGAGAGGGGGTCTGTGGCTACACCTTC.

A word on this clone: No conserved phenylalanine or tryptophan ends this CDR3, so it is likely a read error. The DNA is left out, because the CDR3 cannot be placed on it with certainty; the CDR3 is given as TCRdb lists it. The CDR3: CASSKALPGLE. V gene TRBV21-1 combines with J gene TRBJ2-7; the table calls TRBD2, which could not be checked here. TRBV21-1 is given as a pseudogene. The CDR3 extends over 11 residues, inclusive of both ends.

This clone was seen only once. Additional DNA sequences in this sample encode the identical CDR3. This chain joins TRBV7-8 and TRBJ1-1; 8 bases match TRBD1. CDR3 length equals 15 residues. Looked up from germline, CDR1 is SGHVS and CDR2 is FQNEAQ. The junction had 4 bases not matched to a gene; V was cut back by 3 bases and J by 1 base. CDR3 loop: CASSLNRGRNTEAFF. The CDR3 DNA follows: TGTGCCAGCAGCTTGAACAGGGGGAGGAACACTGAAGCTTTCTTT.

V gene TRBV6-5 combines with J gene TRBJ1-1, with TRBD1 as a possible D gene (5 bases). The CDR3 covers 13 residues. The V end lost 5 bases, the J end lost 4 bases, and 11 bases lay between the germline ends. Germline V gene data show CDR1 as MNHEY and CDR2 as SVGAGI. The CDR3 bases are TGTGCCAGCAGTACCATCGGGGGCACTGAAGCTTTCTTT. It yields the protein CASSTIGGTEAFF.

This clone was seen only once. The chain combines TRBV7-2 with TRBJ1-1; D might be TRBD1 (6 bases). This CDR3 has 15 residues. V was shortened by 5 bases and J by 1 base, with 14 bases between the two germline ends. Germline CDR1 is SGHTA and CDR2 is FQGNSA. CDR3 loop: CASSVGGGWNTEAFF. The CDR3 region has the DNA TGTGCCAGCAGCGTGGGCGGGGGCTGGAACACTGAAGCTTTCTTT.